One sample yielded the 24 T cell receptor beta chains listed below, sequenced in a study of T-cell reconstitution after alpha-beta-depleted transplantation in children. Molecular barcoding with unique molecular identifiers was used for the TCRbeta library. In TCRdb, the PCR reads were re-called with MiXCR into one record per CDR3 protein. The table records nearly 250,000 distinct CDR3 sequences, 7.5% to 9.5% of them present only once. Sequences were derived from PBMCs, mostly from graft donor cells, sampled 180 days after TCRalphabeta/CD19-depleted stem cell transplant. These receptors originate from a male patient younger than 18 who had a stem cell transplant for acute lymphoblastic leukemia, so the T cells may come from the graft donor.

This clonotype has at least ten counts. V is TRBV28 and J is TRBJ2-4, with D maybe TRBD1 (6 bases). Germline values: CDR1 MDHEN, CDR2 SYDVKM. The CDR3 contains 14 residues. V was trimmed by 5 bases and J by 5 bases, leaving 13 bases between them. CDR3 protein: CASSLTGLENIQYF. CDR3 DNA sequence: TGTGCCAGCAGTCTCACAGGGCTGGAAAACATTCAGTACTTC.

This clonotype has a handful of counts. The chain recombines TRBV20-1 with TRBJ2-1; 9 positions agree with TRBD2. The germline gives CDR1 DFQATT, CDR2 SNEGSKA (reference sequence). J lost 9 bases, V lost 0 bases, and 18 bases had no gene match. The CDR3 totals 18 residues. CDR3 loop: CSARDPLNSGSFPGEQFF. CDR3 bases: TGCAGTGCTAGAGATCCCTTAAATAGCGGGAGTTTTCCAGGTGAGCAGTTCTTC.

This clonotype was counted ten times or more. The CDR3 spells CATSRPGTGNTGELFF. CDR3 nucleotide sequence: TGTGCCACCAGCAGGCCGGGGACAGGGAACACCGGGGAGCTGTTTTTT. V gene TRBV15 combines with J gene TRBJ2-2, with 8 bases lining up with TRBD1. The V gene end was trimmed by 3 bases and the J gene end by 1 base; junction bases not matched to a gene: 4. The CDR3 spans 16 residues. Germline V gene data show CDR1 as LNHNV and CDR2 as YYDKDF (reference sequence).

This clonotype was observed at least ten times. J is TRBJ2-5 and V is TRBV7-9; 14 nucleotides agree with TRBD2. The CDR3 loop spans 18 amino acids. Germline V gene data show CDR1 as SEHNR and CDR2 as FQNEAQ (reference sequence). Trimming removed 3 bases from V and 2 bases from J; junction bases left unmatched: 8. The CDR3 DNA reads as TGTGCCAGCAGCTTTTACCCGACTAGCGGGGGGGATCAAGAGACCCAGTACTTC. This translates into CASSFYPTSGGDQETQYF.

This clonotype was found many times. J is TRBJ2-5 and V is TRBV10-3; D unresolved. The V and J ends lost 6 bases and 2 bases respectively, with 10 bases between them. The CDR3 length is 13 residues. CDR1 and CDR2 from the germline V gene are ENHRY and SYGVKD. CDR3 amino acids: CAIRAGMQETQYF. The CDR3 DNA follows: TGTGCCATCAGGGCAGGAATGCAAGAGACCCAGTACTTC.

In its sample, this clonotype was seen many times. This chain links TRBV3-1 with TRBJ2-3, with 7 bases aligning to TRBD1. V trimming: 7 bases; J trimming: 6 bases; junction bases outside the gene matches: 4. CDR3 length: 12 amino acids. Germline V gives CDR1 LGHDT, CDR2 YNNKEL (reference sequence). The CDR3 loop is CASISQGDTQYF. The CDR3 DNA sequence: TGTGCCAGCATCTCACAGGGGGATACGCAGTATTTT.

In its sample, this clonotype was seen many times. The CDR3 spells CASSQGGPGQDSNYGYTF. CDR3 nucleotides: TGCGCCAGCAGCCAAGGGGGCCCGGGACAGGACTCTAACTATGGCTACACCTTC. V gene TRBV4-1 combines with J gene TRBJ1-2, with 8 bases aligning to TRBD1. CDR1 is MGHRA and CDR2 is YSYEKL in the germline V gene. This CDR3 has 18 amino acids. The J segment lost 0 bases and the V segment lost 1 base, leaving 10 bases of the junction unmatched.

This clonotype was detected many times. The chain has TRBV28 and TRBJ2-7; tentatively, D is TRBD1 (5 bases). The V end was cut by 5 bases, the J end by 2 bases, with 16 bases between. Germline V gives CDR1 MDHEN, CDR2 SYDVKM. The CDR3 has 15 amino acids. CDR3 sequence: CASSTRTTNPYEQYF. In DNA, the CDR3 is TGTGCCAGCAGTACGCGGACAACTAATCCCTACGAGCAGTACTTC.

In this sample, this clonotype turned up many times. This chain's CDR3 is CSVCRDRGQTDTQYF. DNA for the CDR3: TGCAGCGTGTGTCGGGACAGGGGGCAAACAGATACGCAGTATTTT. V and J are TRBV29-1 and TRBJ2-3; 12 bases agree with TRBD1. V dropped 6 bases and J dropped 3; count of bases not matched to a gene: 7. The CDR3 sequence is 15 residues long. CDR1 and CDR2 from the germline V gene are SQVTM and ANQGSEA.

Notes on this clonotype: This may come from a read error, since a much larger clone is one base off. CDR3 loop: CASSIETDNQPQHF. The CDR3 bases are TGTGCCAGCAGCATAGAAACAGACAATCAGCCCCAGCATTTT. The chain has TRBV7-2 and TRBJ1-5, with D unclear. The germline V and J ends were trimmed by 5 bases and 3 bases, with 11 bases remaining between them. The CDR3 is made up of 14 amino acids. Germline V gene sequence: CDR1 SGHTA, CDR2 FQGNSA.

This clonotype was recorded at least ten times. This chain connects TRBV25-1 to TRBJ2-7; 8 nucleotides line up with TRBD2. This CDR3 is 13 amino acids long. J lost 3 bases, V lost 4 bases, and 2 bases had no gene match. From germline, CDR1 is MGHDK and CDR2 SYGVNS. The CDR3 here is CASSAGTSYEQYF. The CDR3 nucleotides read TGTGCCAGCAGTGCTGGGACTAGCTACGAGCAGTACTTC.

This clonotype was recorded many times. V gene TRBV20-1 combines with J gene TRBJ1-5; D is unclear. V was cut by 0 bases and J by 0 bases, with 15 bases left in between. The germline CDR1 and CDR2 sequences are DFQATT and SNEGSKA (reference sequence). The CDR3 loop spans 17 amino acids. The CDR3 spells CSARDVGGAGSNQPQHF. CDR3 sequence (DNA): TGCAGTGCTAGAGATGTCGGTGGCGCTGGTAGCAATCAGCCCCAGCATTTT.

This clonotype was detected many times. V gene TRBV9 combines with J gene TRBJ2-1; 11 nucleotides align to TRBD2. This CDR3 region has 16 residues. J lost 2 bases, V lost 0 bases, and 1 base had no gene match. Germline V gene lookup returns CDR1 SGDLS and CDR2 YYNGEE. The CDR3 reads CASSVATSGTYNEQFF. The CDR3 region has the DNA TGTGCCAGCAGCGTAGCGACTAGCGGGACCTACAATGAGCAGTTCTTC.

The sample holds many counts of this clonotype. The chain recombines TRBV12-3 or TRBV12-4 with TRBJ1-2; maybe TRBD1 (5 bases). This CDR3 has 15 amino acids. Trimming stripped 6 bases from V and 4 bases from J, with 18 bases between. The CDR3 protein is CASSSSHPGFYGYTF. The CDR3 nucleotides are TGTGCCAGCAGCTCTTCCCATCCAGGGTTCTATGGCTACACCTTC.

This clonotype occurred many times. This rearrangement joins TRBV5-1 to TRBJ2-7; TRBD1 matches at 10 bases. V was pared by 4 bases and J by 5 bases, with 9 bases of the junction left unmatched. Germline V gene lookup returns CDR1 SGHRS and CDR2 YFSETQ. The length of the CDR3 is 15 residues. In DNA, the CDR3 is TGCGCCAGCAGCCCCCGGACAGGGGGAAGAAACGAGCAGTACTTC. Translation: CASSPRTGGRNEQYF.

This clonotype was recorded at least ten times. The rearrangement joins TRBV7-3 to TRBJ2-3; 12 nucleotides line up with TRBD2. The V gene's germline CDR1 is SGHTA and CDR2 FQGTGA. After removal of 5 bases from V and 0 bases from J, the junction contained 9 bases not matched to a gene. The CDR3 is 18 residues long. CDR3 bases: TGTGCCAGCAGCCCCGGACTAGCGGGGCGAACTAGCACAGATACGCAGTATTTT. This translates into CASSPGLAGRTSTDTQYF.

The table lists this clonotype with many counts. The genes are TRBV7-9 and TRBJ2-2; D is ambiguous. The CDR3 totals 16 residues. V lost 4 bases and J 0 bases, leaving 12 bases between the germline ends. The germline V gene has CDR1 SEHNR and CDR2 FQNEAQ (reference sequence). The CDR3 reads CASSSYLGPNTGELFF. DNA of the CDR3: TGTGCCAGCAGCTCCTATTTAGGCCCGAACACCGGGGAGCTGTTTTTT.

This clonotype was seen many times. The V and J genes are TRBV6-2 or TRBV6-3 and TRBJ2-1; possibly TRBD1 or TRBD2 for D (5 bases each). CDR3 length: 18 residues. Per the germline V gene, CDR1 is MNHEY and CDR2 is SVGEGT. The ends were cut back, 5 bases at V and 2 bases at J, with 22 bases in the middle. The CDR3 DNA sequence: TGTGCCAGCAGTCACCATCCCGGGACGCCCAAACCCTACAATGAGCAGTTCTTC. As protein: CASSHHPGTPKPYNEQFF.

This clonotype was recorded many times. V is TRBV18 and J is TRBJ2-2; D perhaps matches TRBD1 (6 bases). The CDR3 totals 14 residues. Germline loops: CDR1 KGHSH, CDR2 LQKENI. V lost 4 bases and J lost 6, with 12 bases in between. CDR3 nucleotides: TGTGCCAGCTCACTCACACAGGGCGCCGGGGAGCTGTTTTTT. Its translation is CASSLTQGAGELFF.

This clonotype turned up a few times. This rearrangement joins TRBV6-1 to TRBJ2-7; 8 positions agree with TRBD1. Trimming cost V 7 bases and J 7 bases; bases outside gene matches: 15. The CDR3 covers 15 residues. Germline V gene lookup returns CDR1 MNHNS and CDR2 SASEGT. CDR3 amino acids: CASTTEQGASLEQYF. CDR3 in DNA: TGTGCCAGCACAACAGAGCAGGGGGCCTCCCTTGAGCAGTACTTC.

This clonotype has at least ten counts. This chain joins TRBV7-2 and TRBJ1-2, with 7 positions matching TRBD1. This CDR3 spans 13 amino acids. Germline V gene sequence: CDR1 SGHTA, CDR2 FQGNSA. Trimming removed 6 bases from V and 4 bases from J; junction bases left unmatched: 5. The CDR3 loop reads CASRVDRVYGYTF. The CDR3 DNA follows: TGTGCCAGCAGAGTCGACAGGGTCTATGGCTACACCTTC.

There are many counts of this clonotype. The chain couples TRBV12-3 or TRBV12-4 to TRBJ2-1; 12 positions match TRBD2. J was trimmed by 5 bases and V by 4 bases; bases with no gene match: 6. CDR3 length equals 16 residues. The CDR3 region is CASSSWRLAGDNEQFF. The CDR3 region has the DNA TGTGCCAGCAGTTCGTGGCGACTAGCGGGGGACAATGAGCAGTTCTTC.

This clonotype was detected ten times or more. The V and J genes are TRBV27 and TRBJ2-7, with 8 bases identical to TRBD1. The CDR3 runs 13 residues. The germline gives CDR1 MNHEY, CDR2 SMNVEV (reference sequence). The junction had 2 bases not matched to a gene; V was cut back by 2 bases and J by 5 bases. The CDR3 spells CASSLNRGNEQYF. DNA for the CDR3: TGTGCCAGCAGTTTAAACAGGGGGAACGAGCAGTACTTC.

This clonotype was seen at least ten times. The chain joins TRBV19 to TRBJ2-7; 14 bases fit TRBD2. This CDR3 contains 16 residues. J lost 6 bases, V lost 7 bases, and 11 bases had no gene match. Per the germline V gene, CDR1 is LNHDA and CDR2 is SQIVND (reference sequence). This CDR3 is CASTLGLAGAPGEQYF. DNA for the CDR3: TGTGCCAGTACCCTGGGACTAGCGGGAGCCCCTGGCGAGCAGTACTTC.